This T cell receptor beta chain appears in the sequencing data of a study of shared clonotypes between healthy human individuals. Study-wide points: Memory subsets generally showed lower estimated richness than naive subsets.

With respect to this clone: Its antigen is as yet unknown.

Per sorted-subset replicate PCR, input was around 200 ng DNA, representing tens of thousands of T cell genomes. Sequencing used immunoSEQ multiplex PCR; TCRdb keeps in-frame clones, though not all of them. Altogether around 1.9 million clones are present, about 94% being singletons, with the ten largest covering less than 2%. The naive CD8 subset, CD45RO-negative cells positively selected for CCR7, excluded terminally differentiated effector memory CD45RA+ cells. Source material: naive CD8+ T cells from PBMCs. This clonotype was obtained from a man in his late teens or twenties in good health. Some clones in this sample may be carry-over from other donors' samples.

CDR3 nucleotide sequence: TGTGCCAGCGCTCCCCCGTGGGGCTACACCTTC. It is translated as CASAPPWGYTF. The chain joins TRBV7-9 to TRBJ1-2; unclear D gene. The length of the CDR3 is 11 residues. The V end lost 8 bases, the J end lost 8 bases, and 12 bases lay between the germline ends. In germline, CDR1 is SEHNR, CDR2 FQNEAQ (reference sequence).